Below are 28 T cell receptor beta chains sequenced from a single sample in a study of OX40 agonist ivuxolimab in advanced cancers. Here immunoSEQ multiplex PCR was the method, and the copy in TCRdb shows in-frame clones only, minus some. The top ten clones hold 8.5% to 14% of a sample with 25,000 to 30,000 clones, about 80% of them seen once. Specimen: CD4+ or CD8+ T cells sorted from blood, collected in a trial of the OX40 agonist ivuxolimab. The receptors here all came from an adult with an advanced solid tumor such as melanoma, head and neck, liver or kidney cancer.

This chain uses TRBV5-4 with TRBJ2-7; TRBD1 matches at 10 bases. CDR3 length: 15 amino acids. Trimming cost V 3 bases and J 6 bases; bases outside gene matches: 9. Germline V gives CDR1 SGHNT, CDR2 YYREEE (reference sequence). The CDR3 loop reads CASSSRDRGALEQYF. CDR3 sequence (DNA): TGTGCCAGCAGCTCCCGGGACAGGGGCGCCCTCGAGCAGTACTTC.

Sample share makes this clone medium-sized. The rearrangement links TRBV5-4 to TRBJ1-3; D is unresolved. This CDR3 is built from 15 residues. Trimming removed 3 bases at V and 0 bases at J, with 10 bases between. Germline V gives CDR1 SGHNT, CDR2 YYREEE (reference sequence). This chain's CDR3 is CASSYTPDSGNTIYF. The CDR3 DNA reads TGTGCCAGCAGCTATACACCAGACTCTGGAAACACCATATATTTT.

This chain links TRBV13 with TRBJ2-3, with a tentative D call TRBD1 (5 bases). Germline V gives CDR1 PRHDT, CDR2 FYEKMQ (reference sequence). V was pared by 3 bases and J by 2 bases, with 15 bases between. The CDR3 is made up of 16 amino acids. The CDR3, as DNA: TGTGCCAGCAGCTTCCGCGGACACTCCTACACAGATACGCAGTATTTT. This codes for CASSFRGHSYTDTQYF.

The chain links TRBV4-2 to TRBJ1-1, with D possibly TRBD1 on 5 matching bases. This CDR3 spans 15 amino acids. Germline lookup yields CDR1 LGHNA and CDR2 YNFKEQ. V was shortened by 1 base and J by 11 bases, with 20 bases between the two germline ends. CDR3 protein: CASSQVVGVGLVAFF. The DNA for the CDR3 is TGTGCCAGCAGCCAAGTGGTGGGGGTCGGTTTGGTTGCTTTCTTT.

CDR3 loop: CASSSGTSNQPQHF. In nucleotides, the CDR3 is TGCGCCAGCAGCTCGGGGACTAGCAATCAGCCCCAGCATTTT. The chain links TRBV5-1 to TRBJ1-5; maybe TRBD1 (5 bases). V was shortened by 3 bases and J by 0 bases, with 7 bases between the two germline ends. This CDR3 is 14 amino acids long. The germline V gene encodes CDR1 SGHRS and CDR2 YFSETQ.

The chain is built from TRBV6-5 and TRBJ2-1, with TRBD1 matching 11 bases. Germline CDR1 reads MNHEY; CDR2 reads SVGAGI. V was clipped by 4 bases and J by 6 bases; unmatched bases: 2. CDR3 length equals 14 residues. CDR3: CASSSGTGGNEQFF. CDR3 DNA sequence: TGTGCCAGCAGTTCCGGGACAGGGGGCAATGAGCAGTTCTTC.

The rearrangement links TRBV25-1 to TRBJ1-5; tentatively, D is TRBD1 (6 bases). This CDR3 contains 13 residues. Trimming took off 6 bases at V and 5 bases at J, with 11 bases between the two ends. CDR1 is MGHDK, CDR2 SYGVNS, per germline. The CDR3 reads CASSRGPHQPQHF. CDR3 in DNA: TGTGCCAGCAGCAGGGGACCCCATCAGCCCCAGCATTTT.

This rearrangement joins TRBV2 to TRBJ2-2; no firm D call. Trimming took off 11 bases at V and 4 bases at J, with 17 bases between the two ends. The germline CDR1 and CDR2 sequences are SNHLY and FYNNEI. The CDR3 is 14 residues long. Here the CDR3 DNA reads TGTGCCTCCTACGCGCAGGATTCCACCGGGGAGCTGTTTTTT. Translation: CASYAQDSTGELFF.

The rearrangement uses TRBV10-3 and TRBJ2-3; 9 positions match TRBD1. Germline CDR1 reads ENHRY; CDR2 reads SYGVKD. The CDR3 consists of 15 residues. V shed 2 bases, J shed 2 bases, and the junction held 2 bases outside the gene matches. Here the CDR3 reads CAISEGDRVTDTQYF. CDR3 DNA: TGTGCCATCAGTGAGGGGGACAGGGTCACAGATACGCAGTATTTT.

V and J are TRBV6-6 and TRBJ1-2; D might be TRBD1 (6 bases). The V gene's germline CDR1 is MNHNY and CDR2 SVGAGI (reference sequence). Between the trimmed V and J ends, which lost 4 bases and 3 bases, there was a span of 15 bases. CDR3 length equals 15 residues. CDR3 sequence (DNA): TGTGCCAGCAGTTCATGGGGGGCGTCGGACTATGGCTACACCTTC. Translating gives CASSSWGASDYGYTF.

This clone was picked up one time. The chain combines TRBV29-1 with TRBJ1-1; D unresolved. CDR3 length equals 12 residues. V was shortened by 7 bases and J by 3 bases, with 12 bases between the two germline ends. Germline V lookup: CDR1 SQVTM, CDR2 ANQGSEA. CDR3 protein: CSGVGFDTEAFF. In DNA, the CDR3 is TGCAGCGGGGTGGGGTTTGACACTGAAGCTTTCTTT.

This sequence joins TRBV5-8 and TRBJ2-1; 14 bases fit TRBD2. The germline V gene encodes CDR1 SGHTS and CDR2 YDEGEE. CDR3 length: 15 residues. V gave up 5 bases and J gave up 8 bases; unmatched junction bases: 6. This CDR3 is CASRPGTSGGDEQFF. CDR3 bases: TGTGCCAGCAGACCAGGGACTAGCGGGGGCGATGAGCAGTTCTTC.

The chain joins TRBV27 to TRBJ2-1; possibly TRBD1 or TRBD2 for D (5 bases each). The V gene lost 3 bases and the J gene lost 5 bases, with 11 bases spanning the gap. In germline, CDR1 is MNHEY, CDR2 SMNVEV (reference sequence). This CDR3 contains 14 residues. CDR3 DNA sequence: TGTGCCAGCAGTTTGGCAGGGACCCACAATGAGCAGTTCTTC. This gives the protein CASSLAGTHNEQFF.

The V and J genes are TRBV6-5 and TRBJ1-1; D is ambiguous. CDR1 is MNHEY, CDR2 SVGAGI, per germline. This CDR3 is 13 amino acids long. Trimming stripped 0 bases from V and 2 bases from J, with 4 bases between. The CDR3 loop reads CASSYSVNTEAFF. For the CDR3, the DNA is TGTGCCAGCAGTTACTCCGTCAACACTGAAGCTTTCTTT.

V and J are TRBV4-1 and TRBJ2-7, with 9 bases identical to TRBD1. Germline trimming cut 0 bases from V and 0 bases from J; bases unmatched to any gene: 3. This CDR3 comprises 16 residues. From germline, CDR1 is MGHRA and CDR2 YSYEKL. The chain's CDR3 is CASSQEPGQGSYEQYF. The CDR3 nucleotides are TGCGCCAGCAGCCAAGAACCGGGACAGGGCTCCTACGAGCAGTACTTC.

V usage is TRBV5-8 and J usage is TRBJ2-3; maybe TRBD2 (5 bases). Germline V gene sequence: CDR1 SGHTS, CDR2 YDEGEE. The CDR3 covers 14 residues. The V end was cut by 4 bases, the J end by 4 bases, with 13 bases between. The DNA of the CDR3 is TGTGCCAGCAGCCGATTCCCGGAGGCAGATACGCAGTATTTT. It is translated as CASSRFPEADTQYF.

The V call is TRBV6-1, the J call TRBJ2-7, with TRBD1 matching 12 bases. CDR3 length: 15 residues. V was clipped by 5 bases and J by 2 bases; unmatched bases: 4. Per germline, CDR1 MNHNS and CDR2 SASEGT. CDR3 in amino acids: CASSWGQGATYEQYF. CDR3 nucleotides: TGTGCCAGCAGTTGGGGACAGGGGGCAACCTACGAGCAGTACTTC.

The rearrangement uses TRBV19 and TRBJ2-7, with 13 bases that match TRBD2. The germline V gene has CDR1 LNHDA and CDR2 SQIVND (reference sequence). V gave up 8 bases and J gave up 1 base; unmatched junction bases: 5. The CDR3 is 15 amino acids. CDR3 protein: CASGAGLAGSYEQYF. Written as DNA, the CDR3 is TGTGCCAGTGGGGCGGGACTAGCGGGATCCTACGAGCAGTACTTC.

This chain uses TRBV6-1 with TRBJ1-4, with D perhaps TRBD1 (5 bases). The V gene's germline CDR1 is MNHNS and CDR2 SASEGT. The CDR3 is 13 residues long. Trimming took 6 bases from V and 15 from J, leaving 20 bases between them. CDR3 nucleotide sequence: TGTGCCAGCAGCCACTATTCCGGGACCGAATTGTTTTTT. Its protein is CASSHYSGTELFF.

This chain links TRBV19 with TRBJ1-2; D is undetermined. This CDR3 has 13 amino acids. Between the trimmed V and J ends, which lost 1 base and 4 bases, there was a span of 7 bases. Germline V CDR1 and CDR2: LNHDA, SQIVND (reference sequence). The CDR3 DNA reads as TGTGCCAGTAGTATAGGGCAGGTCTATGGCTACACCTTC. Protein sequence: CASSIGQVYGYTF.

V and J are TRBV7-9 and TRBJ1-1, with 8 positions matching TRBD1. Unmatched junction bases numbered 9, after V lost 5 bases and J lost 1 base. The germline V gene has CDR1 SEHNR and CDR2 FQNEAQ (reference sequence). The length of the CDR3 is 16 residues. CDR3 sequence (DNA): TGTGCCAGCAGCCCGCGGACAGGGATGAGGAACACTGAAGCTTTCTTT. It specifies CASSPRTGMRNTEAFF. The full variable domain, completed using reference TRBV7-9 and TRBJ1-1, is DTGVSQNPRHKITKRGQNVTFRCDPISEHNRLYWYRQTLGQGPEFLTYFQNEAQLEKSRLLSDRFSAERPKGSFSTLEIQRTEQGDSAMYLCASSPRTGMRNTEAFFGQGTRLTVV.

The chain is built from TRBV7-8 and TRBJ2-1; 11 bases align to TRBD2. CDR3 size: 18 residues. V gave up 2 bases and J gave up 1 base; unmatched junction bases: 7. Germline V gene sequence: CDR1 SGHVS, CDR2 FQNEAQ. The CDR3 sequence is CASSLYRLAGGSYNEQFF. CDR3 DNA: TGTGCCAGCAGCTTATATCGGCTAGCGGGGGGATCCTACAATGAGCAGTTCTTC.

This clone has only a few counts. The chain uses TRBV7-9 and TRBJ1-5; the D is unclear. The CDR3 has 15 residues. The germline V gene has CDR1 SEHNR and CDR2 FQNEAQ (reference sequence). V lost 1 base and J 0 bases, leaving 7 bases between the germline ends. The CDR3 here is CASSLGDYSNQPQHF. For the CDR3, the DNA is TGTGCCAGCAGCTTAGGCGATTATAGCAATCAGCCCCAGCATTTT.

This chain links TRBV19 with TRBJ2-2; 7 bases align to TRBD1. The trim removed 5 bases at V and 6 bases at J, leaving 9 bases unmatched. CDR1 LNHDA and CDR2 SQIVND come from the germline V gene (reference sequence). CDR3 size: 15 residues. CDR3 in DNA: TGTGCCAGTAGTGACGCCGGGACAGTTGCCGGGGAGCTGTTTTTT. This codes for CASSDAGTVAGELFF.

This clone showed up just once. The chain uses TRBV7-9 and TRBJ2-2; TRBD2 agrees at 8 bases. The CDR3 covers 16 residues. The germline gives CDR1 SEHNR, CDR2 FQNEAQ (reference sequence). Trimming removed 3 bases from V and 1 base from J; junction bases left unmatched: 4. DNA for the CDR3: TGTGCCAGCAGCTTTCGGGAGGGTGAGAACACCGGGGAGCTGTTTTTT. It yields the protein CASSFREGENTGELFF.

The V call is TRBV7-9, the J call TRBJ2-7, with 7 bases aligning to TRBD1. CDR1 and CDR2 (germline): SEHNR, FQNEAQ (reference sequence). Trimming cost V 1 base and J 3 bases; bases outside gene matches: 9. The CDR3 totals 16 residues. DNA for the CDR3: TGTGCCAGCAGCTTAGACGTTACAGGGGTAATCTACGAGCAGTACTTC. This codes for CASSLDVTGVIYEQYF.

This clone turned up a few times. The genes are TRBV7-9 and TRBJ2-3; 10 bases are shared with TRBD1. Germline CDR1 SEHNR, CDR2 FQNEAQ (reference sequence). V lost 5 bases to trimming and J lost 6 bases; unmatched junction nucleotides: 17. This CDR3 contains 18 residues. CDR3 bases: TGTGCCAGCAGCCAGGGGACAGGGGAGATCAGGTCCCGCGATACGCAGTATTTT. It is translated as CASSQGTGEIRSRDTQYF.

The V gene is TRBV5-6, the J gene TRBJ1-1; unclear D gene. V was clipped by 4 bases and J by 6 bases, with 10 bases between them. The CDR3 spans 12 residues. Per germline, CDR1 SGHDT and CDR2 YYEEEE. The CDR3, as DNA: TGTGCCAGCAGCCCTCTGGGCGCTGAAGCTTTCTTT. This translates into CASSPLGAEAFF.